The sequence of this T cell receptor (beta chain) was determined in a study of lymphopenia after photon versus proton radiotherapy (dated by TCRdb to about 2019). For the study in its entirety: The study compared the immunological effects of photon versus proton radiation therapy in patients with gastrointestinal tumors who developed high-grade lymphopenia. The cohort included 20 or so patients with gastrointestinal tumors who developed lymphopenia after receiving either photon or proton therapy. The study was designed to characterize how the impact on the immune system differs between the two radiation modalities.

Receptor amplification or capture employed the immunoSEQ multiplex PCR assay. Alongside multiparametric flow cytometry, deep sequencing of rearranged TCR beta loci was used to profile the T cell repertoires. TCRdb's version of the immuneACCESS table is confined to in-frame rearrangements and falls short of the full clone set. An unresolved V gene accounts for under half of the shortfall where checked; the remainder is of unknown origin. Counted in this sample were 65,000 to 70,000 clones; approximately 91% of them appeared once. The ten largest clones represent roughly 3% of the sample. This clone occurred once. Its recognized antigen is unknown. Base quality data are lacking; no much larger clone is found one base away. Inclusive of the bounding cysteine and phenylalanine, the CDR3 is 17 residues long. Here the CDR3 DNA is all that survives: 51 bases in frame from base 1. Reading the germline V gene gives CDR1 SGDLS and CDR2 YYNGEE. V was cut back by 7 bases and J by 8 bases, leaving a gap of 30 bases between them.

The paper as a whole reports these results and caveats: Relative stability during treatment was observed in proton-treated patients, whereas loss of naive T cells and TCR diversity and gain of effector/memory populations were observed in photon-treated patients. Across the cohort, among patients who died, a greater drop in TCR diversity after the nadir was inversely correlated with overall survival time. After the lymphocyte count nadir, oligoclonal expansion, especially of CD8+ Temra cells, was observed in photon-treated repertoires, and the drop in diversity was driven by this expansion. The authors looked at the survival association only in patients who died, and they framed better survival with proton therapy as a possibility rather than a demonstrated result.

Sequenced material: peripheral blood, taken from a patient treated with photon-based radiotherapy. The sequence is built from TRBV9 and TRBJ2-5, with no confidently assigned D gene. The sequence derives from a woman aged 70-85 years with pancreatic cancer. The DNA sequence follows: TGTGCCAGCCCTCTCTCCCCTAGGCCTCAGAAAAACACCACCCAGTACTTC. Its product reads: CASPLSPRPQKNTTQYF.